This T cell receptor (beta chain) emerged from a study of early T cells in non-severe SARS-CoV-2 infection. Individual cDNA molecules were tagged with unique molecular identifiers, the study reported. TCRdb re-derived calls from the 5' RACE reads in MiXCR, one entry per CDR3 protein. Here the sample spans fewer than 35,000 distinct CDR3 sequences, roughly 5.8% being singletons. This clonotype showed up many times. The CDR3 sequence is 15 residues long. V shed 3 bases and J shed 2 bases, with 8 bases lying between them. The clonotype was recovered from an adult who was a healthcare worker with PCR-confirmed SARS-CoV-2 infection or an uninfected control (not recorded which). Material for sequencing was whole blood. The genes are TRBV12-3 or TRBV12-4 and TRBJ2-6; D possibly uses TRBD1 or TRBD2 (5 bases each). CDR3 residues: CASSFRETGANVLTF. CDR3 in DNA: TGTGCCAGCAGTTTCAGGGAGACTGGGGCCAACGTCCTGACTTTC.